The T cell receptor beta chain described here comes from a study of blood T cell repertoires in COVID-19. For the study at large: Samples representing acute and convalescent COVID-19 were sourced from the United States, Italy and Spain.

Comment on this clone: The same CDR3 can be traced to other DNA sequences in this sample.

Profiled with immunoSEQ multiplex PCR; TCRdb holds only in-frame clones, not every one. The sample lists 300,000 or so clones, approximately 86% occurring once. The CDR3 covers 16 residues. Germline V gene data show CDR1 as MDHEN and CDR2 as SYDVKM. J lost 0 bases, V lost 3 bases, and 6 bases had no gene match. This TCR derives from a woman aged 45-65 years with active or convalescent COVID-19. V gene TRBV28 combines with J gene TRBJ1-2; TRBD1 agrees at 8 bases. The specimen was peripheral blood. CDR3 protein: CASSLGTGVPNYGYTF. The CDR3 nucleotides are TGTGCCAGCAGTTTGGGGACAGGTGTTCCTAACTATGGCTACACCTTC.